This entry concerns a single T cell receptor beta chain. V was trimmed by 7 bases and J by 2 bases, leaving 18 bases between them. Germline V gene data show CDR1 as MNHEY and CDR2 as SMNVEV (reference sequence). This CDR3 is 16 amino acids long. The data originate from a study of blood T cell repertoires in COVID-19. At the level of the study: PBMCs, B-cell-depleted T cells, or T cells provided the cDNA or gDNA that made up the material.

TCRdb's table, derived via immunoSEQ multiplex PCR, lists solely in-frame clones and lacks some. The table records about 200,000 clones, 94% of them present only once. The sequencing input was peripheral blood. V and J are TRBV27 and TRBJ2-1, with D possibly being TRBD2 (6 bases). The sequence was collected from a man aged 25 to 45 with COVID-19, enrolled during active disease. The CDR3 protein is CASIPLGGSPYNEQFF. CDR3 coding DNA: TGTGCCAGCATTCCGCTCGGGGGTAGTCCCTACAATGAGCAGTTCTTC.